The 7 T cell receptor beta chains given below trace back to one sample, sequenced in a study of cytomegalovirus exposure and HLA in healthy donors. It was with 60 Vbeta and 13 Jbeta primers that the PCR ran. Clones were sequenced by immunoSEQ multiplex PCR, and TCRdb holds only the in-frame ones, with some missing. Here the sample spans over 100,000 clones, more than 55% being singletons. Sample: PBMCs. Receptor source: a young man in good health and CMV-seronegative.

This chain uses TRBV11-3 with TRBJ2-3; D gene uncertain. Germline loops: CDR1 SGHNT, CDR2 YENEEA. V shed 0 bases and J shed 2 bases, with 6 bases lying between them. This CDR3 comprises 14 residues. Here the CDR3 reads CASSLESLTDTQYF. In DNA, the CDR3 is TGTGCCAGCAGCTTAGAATCCCTCACAGATACGCAGTATTTT. Using reference TRBV11-3 and TRBJ2-3 for the parts outside the CDR3, the full variable domain is EAGVVQSPRYKIIEKKQPVAFWCNPISGHNTLYWYLQNLGQGPELLIRYENEEAVDDSQLPKDRFSAERLKGVDSTLKIQPAELGDSAVYLCASSLESLTDTQYFGPGTRLTVL.

The chain links TRBV29-1 to TRBJ2-3, with 7 bases identical to TRBD1. Losses at the gene ends were 4 bases for V and 2 bases for J; bases not matched to a gene: 6. The CDR3 covers 14 residues. The germline V gene has CDR1 SQVTM and CDR2 ANQGSEA. CDR3 loop: CSVAQTGFTDTQYF. The CDR3 nucleotides read TGCAGCGTTGCCCAGACAGGGTTCACAGATACGCAGTATTTT.

V usage is TRBV29-1 and J usage is TRBJ1-2; 9 bases are a match to TRBD1. There are 13 residues in the CDR3. Germline trimming cut 7 bases from V and 3 bases from J; bases unmatched to any gene: 6. Germline-derived CDR1 and CDR2 are SQVTM and ANQGSEA. The CDR3 DNA is TGCAGCGCTAGGGACAGGGAAGACTATGGCTACACCTTC. This sequence encodes CSARDREDYGYTF. Based on the CDR3 plus reference TRBV29-1 and TRBJ1-2, the full variable domain is SAVISQKPSRDICQRGTSLTIQCQVDSQVTMMFWYRQQPGQSLTLIATANQGSEATYESGFVIDKFPISRPNLTFSTLTVSNMSPEDSSIYLCSARDREDYGYTFGSGTRLTVV.

The rearrangement joins TRBV4-1 to TRBJ2-1; 8 bases match TRBD2. After removal of 3 bases from V and 10 bases from J, the junction contained 2 bases not matched to a gene. The CDR3 length is 12 residues. From germline, CDR1 is MGHRA and CDR2 YSYEKL. The CDR3 reads CASSQERGEQFF. CDR3 DNA sequence: TGCGCCAGCAGCCAGGAGCGGGGGGAGCAGTTCTTC.

The V and J genes are TRBV30 and TRBJ2-1, with 10 bases aligning to TRBD2. This CDR3 is built from 18 residues. V lost 0 bases to trimming and J lost 2 bases; unmatched junction nucleotides: 10. Germline loops: CDR1 GTSNPN, CDR2 SVGIG (reference sequence). CDR3 DNA sequence: TGTGCCTGGAGTGTACTCGGCAGCGGGAGGGTTCCCTACAATGAGCAGTTCTTC. Amino acid sequence: CAWSVLGSGRVPYNEQFF. The full variable domain, rest sourced from reference TRBV30 and TRBJ2-1, is SQTIHQWPATLVQPVGSPLSLECTVEGTSNPNLYWYRQAAGRGLQLLFYSVGIGQISSEVPQNLSASRPQDRQFILSSKKLLLSDSGFYLCAWSVLGSGRVPYNEQFFGPGTRLTVL.

This chain joins TRBV7-2 and TRBJ1-1, with TRBD1 matching 8 bases. The ends lost 5 bases at V and 1 base at J; junction bases unmatched: 12. This CDR3 spans 17 amino acids. Germline V gives CDR1 SGHTA, CDR2 FQGNSA. The CDR3 region has the DNA TGTGCCAGCAGCGCAACAAGGGACAGGTGGGCGAACACTGAAGCTTTCTTT. It codes for CASSATRDRWANTEAFF.

This clone was seen a handful of times. Different DNA sequences within this sample yield the same CDR3. The rearrangement joins TRBV5-1 to TRBJ1-1, with D perhaps matching TRBD1 (6 bases). The germline CDR1 and CDR2 sequences are SGHRS and YFSETQ. CDR3 size: 16 residues. Trimming shortened V by 2 bases and J by 1 base, and 15 bases separated the two germline ends. The DNA of the CDR3 is TGCGCCAGCAGCTTAATGACTCAGGGGACGAACACTGAAGCTTTCTTT. This translates into CASSLMTQGTNTEAFF.